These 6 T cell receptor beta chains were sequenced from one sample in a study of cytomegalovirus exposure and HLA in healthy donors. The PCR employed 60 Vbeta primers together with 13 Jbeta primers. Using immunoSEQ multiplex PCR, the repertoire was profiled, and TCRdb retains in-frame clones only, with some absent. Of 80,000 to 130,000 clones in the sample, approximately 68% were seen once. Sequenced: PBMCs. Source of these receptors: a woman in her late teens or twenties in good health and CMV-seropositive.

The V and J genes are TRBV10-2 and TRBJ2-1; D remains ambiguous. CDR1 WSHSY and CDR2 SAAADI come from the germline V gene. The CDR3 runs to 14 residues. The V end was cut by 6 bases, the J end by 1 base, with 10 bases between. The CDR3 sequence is CASRPPGSYNEQFF. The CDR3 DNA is TGCGCCAGCAGACCCCCAGGTTCCTACAATGAGCAGTTCTTC.

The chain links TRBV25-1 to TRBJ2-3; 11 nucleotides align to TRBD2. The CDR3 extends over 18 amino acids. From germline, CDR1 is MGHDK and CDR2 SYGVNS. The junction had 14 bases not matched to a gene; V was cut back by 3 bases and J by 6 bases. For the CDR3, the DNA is TGTGCCAGCAGTGATTGGGGGAAAACTAGCGGGAGTACGGATACGCAGTATTTT. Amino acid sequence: CASSDWGKTSGSTDTQYF.

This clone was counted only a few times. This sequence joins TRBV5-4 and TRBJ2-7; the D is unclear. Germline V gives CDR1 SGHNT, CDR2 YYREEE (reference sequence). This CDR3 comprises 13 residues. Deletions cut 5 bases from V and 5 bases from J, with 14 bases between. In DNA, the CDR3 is TGTGCCAGCAGGGTTGGCGGTCGGGACGAGCAGTACTTC. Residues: CASRVGGRDEQYF.

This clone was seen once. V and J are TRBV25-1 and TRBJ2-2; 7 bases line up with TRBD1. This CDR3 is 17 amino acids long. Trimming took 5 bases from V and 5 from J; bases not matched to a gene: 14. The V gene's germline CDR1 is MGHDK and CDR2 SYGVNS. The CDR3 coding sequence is TGTGCCAGCAGTAAAGGGGGTCAGGGGGTCGGGACCGGGGAGCTGTTTTTT. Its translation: CASSKGGQGVGTGELFF.

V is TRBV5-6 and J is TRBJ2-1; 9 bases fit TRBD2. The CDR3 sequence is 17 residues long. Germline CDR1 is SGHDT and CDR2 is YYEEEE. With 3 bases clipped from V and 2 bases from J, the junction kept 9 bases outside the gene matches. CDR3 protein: CASSSRSGRHTYNEQFF. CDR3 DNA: TGTGCCAGCAGCTCGAGGAGCGGGAGGCACACCTACAATGAGCAGTTCTTC.

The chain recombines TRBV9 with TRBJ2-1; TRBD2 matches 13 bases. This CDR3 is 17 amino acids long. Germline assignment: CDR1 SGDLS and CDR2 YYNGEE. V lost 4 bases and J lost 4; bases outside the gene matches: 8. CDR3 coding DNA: TGTGCCAGCAGCTTCCAAGGACTAGCGGGGGCATACAATGAGCAGTTCTTC. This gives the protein CASSFQGLAGAYNEQFF.